The following is a T cell receptor (beta chain) sequence with its context. Its specificity is unknown. The V and J ends lost 0 bases and 8 bases respectively, with 13 bases between them. Germline lookup yields CDR1 SQVTM and CDR2 ANQGSEA. The CDR3 runs 13 residues. The source of the sample is a study of pediatric ulcerative colitis. General observations from the study: No controls had the two rectal clonotypes shared by ulcerative colitis patients. Clonal expansions reduced rectal repertoire diversity in acute severe colitis.

Ulcerative colitis patients received no immunosuppressive medication before the diagnostic colonoscopy. The assay was run at survey level. Assay used: immunoSEQ multiplex PCR; TCRdb lists only in-frame clones, some missing. The sample consists of tens of thousands of clones, roughly four fifths of them appearing once. This sequence joins TRBV29-1 and TRBJ1-2, with D possibly TRBD1 on 5 matching bases. Source material: blood. This TCR was recovered from a boy aged 5 to 17 with severe ulcerative colitis. The DNA of the CDR3 is TGCAGCGTTGAAGAACGGGGGACGGGAGGCTACACCTTC. Translation gives CSVEERGTGGYTF.